A selection of T cell receptor beta chains follows, all from one sample in a study of shared clonotypes between healthy human individuals. Using immunoSEQ multiplex PCR, the repertoire was profiled, and TCRdb retains in-frame clones only, with some absent. The sample includes 2 million to 3 million clones, approximately 94% of them seen just once. The specimen sequenced was naive CD4+ T cells sorted from blood. The source of these receptors is a man aged 18 to 29 in good health. Each CDR3 is given with its conserved first and last residue. The D gene is left open where the match is weak. Only some rows state a clone size, as once, few, many or a class for expanded clones.

>TRBV7-6|TRBD2|15|NA|TRBJ2-2
TGTGCCAGCAGCTTAGCACTAGCGGGTACCGGGGAGCTGTTTTTT
CASSLALAGTGELFF
>TRBV5-5|NA|13|NA|TRBJ2-7
TGTGCCAGCAGCCCCTCAGGGGCCTACGAGCAGTACTTC
CASSPSGAYEQYF
>TRBV6-5|NA|15|NA|TRBJ2-1
TGTGCCAGCAGTTACTTAGGGTCCGGGAGAAATGAGCAGTTCTTC
CASSYLGSGRNEQFF
>TRBV6-1|NA|14|NA|TRBJ1-1
TGTGCCAGCAGTGAAGGCGGGTGGGCCACTGAAGCTTTCTTT
CASSEGGWATEAFF
>TRBV28|TRBD1|15|NA|TRBJ2-7
TGTGCCAGCAGTGCAGACAGGGGTTGGGGGTACGAGCAGTACTTC
CASSADRGWGYEQYF
>TRBV7-9|TRBD1|13|NA|TRBJ1-5
TGTGCCAGCAGCTCGACAGGGTCGCAGCCCCAGCATTTT
CASSSTGSQPQHF
>TRBV5-1|NA|13|once|TRBJ1-2
TGCGCCAGCAGCTTGGAAGGGGGGCTTGGCTACACCTTC
CASSLEGGLGYTF
>TRBV28|TRBD1|15|once|TRBJ2-2
TGTGCCAGCAGTTTAAACAGGGGGTCCTCCGGGGAGCTGTTTTTT
CASSLNRGSSGELFF
>TRBV9|NA|14|NA|TRBJ1-5
TGTGCCAGCAGCGTAGCTCCAGAGAATCAGCCCCAGCATTTT
CASSVAPENQPQHF
>TRBV7-3|TRBD1|15|NA|TRBJ2-2
TGTGCCAGCAGCGCACAGGGGCTTGGCACCGGGGAGCTGTTTTTT
CASSAQGLGTGELFF
>TRBV7-3|TRBD1|14|NA|TRBJ2-7
TGTGCCAGCAGCTTAGGACAGGGGGTTGACGAGCAGTACTTC
CASSLGQGVDEQYF
>TRBV5-1|NA|14|NA|TRBJ2-3
TGCGCCAGCAGCGTTCAGGGGCCCACAGATACGCAGTATTTT
CASSVQGPTDTQYF
>TRBV15|NA|13|NA|TRBJ1-5
TGTGCCACCAGCAGGGAGGACATTCAGCCCCAGCATTTT
CATSREDIQPQHF
>TRBV19|TRBD1|14|NA|TRBJ1-2
TGTGCCAGTAGTACGGACAGGGGGCGCAGGGGCTACACCTTC
CASSTDRGRRGYTF
>TRBV6-5|TRBD2|15|NA|TRBJ2-7
TGTGCCAGCAGCCGACGTGGGGGGGGAACCTACGAGCAGTACTTC
CASSRRGGGTYEQYF
>TRBV2|NA|15|NA|TRBJ1-1
TGTGCCAGCAGGCACGCCGGGACGGGATCCCTTGAAGCTTTCTTT
CASRHAGTGSLEAFF
>TRBV25-1|NA|16|NA|TRBJ1-6
TGTGCCAGCAGTGCCGCCACCGGGGGGGCTTATTCACCCCTCCACTTT
CASSAATGGAYSPLHF
>TRBV6-1|TRBD1|14|NA|TRBJ1-2
TGTGCCAGCAGTTGGGGACAGGTCCTTAGTGGCTACACCTTC
CASSWGQVLSGYTF
>TRBV6-5|NA|15|NA|TRBJ2-7
TGTGCCAGCAGTTACTCGGGCAGTCCCGCTTACGAGCAGTACTTC
CASSYSGSPAYEQYF
>TRBV5-1|NA|19|NA|TRBJ1-1
TGCGCCAGCAGCTCCGGGTGGGGGGGCAGTCAATTTAAGGACACTGAAGCTTTCTTT
CASSSGWGGSQFKDTEAFF
>TRBV7-9|NA|12|NA|TRBJ1-1
TGTGCCAGCAGCTTAGCTTCCACTGAAGCTTTCTTT
CASSLASTEAFF
>TRBV4-2|TRBD1|15|NA|TRBJ1-4
TGTGCCAGCAGCCGACAGGGGGGTGCTAATGAAAAACTGTTTTTT
CASSRQGGANEKLFF
>TRBV30|NA|12|NA|TRBJ2-7
TGTGCCTCCGGGACCCCGTCCTACGAGCAGTACTTC
CASGTPSYEQYF
>TRBV7-2|TRBD2|17|NA|TRBJ2-3
TGTGCCAGCAGCTCGAGGGCTAGCGGGGGGCACACGGATACGCAGTATTTT
CASSSRASGGHTDTQYF
>TRBV6-1|TRBD2|15|NA|TRBJ2-3
TGTGCCAGCAGGGAACTAGCGGGGAACACAGATACGCAGTATTTT
CASRELAGNTDTQYF
>TRBV28|TRBD1|12|NA|TRBJ1-4
TGTGCCAGCAGTTTTGCGACAGGGTTACTGTTTTTT
CASSFATGLLFF
>TRBV5-8|NA|15|NA|TRBJ2-1
TGTGCCAGCAGCTTTAGAGGGATCGACCCCAATGAGCAGTTCTTC
CASSFRGIDPNEQFF
>TRBV7-9|NA|15|NA|TRBJ2-1
TGTGCCAGCAGCTTAGGGCTCACCTCCTACAATGAGCAGTTCTTC
CASSLGLTSYNEQFF
>TRBV28|NA|13|NA|TRBJ1-1
TGTGCCAGCAGTTTATTGAAGAACACTGAAGCTTTCTTT
CASSLLKNTEAFF
>TRBV19|NA|15|once|TRBJ2-3
TGTGCCAGTAGTATTTCGAGCGGAGGGGCAGATACGCAGTATTTT
CASSISSGGADTQYF
>TRBV10-3|NA|14|NA|TRBJ2-7
TGTGCCATCAGCCAGGGATCTATCGTTGGCGAGCAGTACTTC
CAISQGSIVGEQYF
>TRBV7-2|NA|16|once|TRBJ2-3
TGTGCCAGCAGCTTAGATGGAGACCCCAGGACAGATACGCAGTATTTT
CASSLDGDPRTDTQYF
>TRBV5-4|TRBD2|15|NA|TRBJ2-7
TGTGCCAGCAGCAATGGTGGCACGGGGGGAATGGAGCAGTACTTC
CASSNGGTGGMEQYF
>TRBV25-1|NA|14|once|TRBJ2-3
TGTGCCAGCAGTGACTTCAGGTTAACAGATACGCAGTATTTT
CASSDFRLTDTQYF
>TRBV6-1|NA|14|once|TRBJ2-5
TGTGCCAGCAGCCTCGACAGGCCCCAAGAGACCCAGTACTTC
CASSLDRPQETQYF
>TRBV5-1|NA|16|once|TRBJ2-1
TGCGCCAGCAGCTTGGATGCAGGCGCCTCCTACAATGAGCAGTTCTTC
CASSLDAGASYNEQFF
>TRBV7-9|TRBD2|16|NA|TRBJ2-1
TGTGCCAGCAGCAATACCGGGACTAGCGGGAGGGATGAGCAGTTCTTC
CASSNTGTSGRDEQFF
>TRBV5-8|NA|15|NA|TRBJ1-1
TGTGCCAGCAGCTCCCGGACAGCCCCAAACACTGAAGCTTTCTTT
CASSSRTAPNTEAFF
>TRBV4-3|TRBD2|18|NA|TRBJ2-3
TGCGCCAGCAGCCAAGGAACTAGCGCGCGCCTTAACGGAGATACGCAGTATTTT
CASSQGTSARLNGDTQYF
>TRBV5-4|TRBD1|15|NA|TRBJ1-4
TGTGCCAGCAGCGCCACAGGGGGCGTCTATGAGGAACTGTTTTTT
CASSATGGVYEELFF
>TRBV30|NA|13|NA|TRBJ2-1
TGTGCCTGGAGTCTCGGGTCCTACAATGAGCAGTTCTTC
CAWSLGSYNEQFF
>TRBV29-1|NA|14|NA|TRBJ1-1
TGCAGCGTTGAACGGACGATCTTGAACACTGAAGCTTTCTTT
CSVERTILNTEAFF